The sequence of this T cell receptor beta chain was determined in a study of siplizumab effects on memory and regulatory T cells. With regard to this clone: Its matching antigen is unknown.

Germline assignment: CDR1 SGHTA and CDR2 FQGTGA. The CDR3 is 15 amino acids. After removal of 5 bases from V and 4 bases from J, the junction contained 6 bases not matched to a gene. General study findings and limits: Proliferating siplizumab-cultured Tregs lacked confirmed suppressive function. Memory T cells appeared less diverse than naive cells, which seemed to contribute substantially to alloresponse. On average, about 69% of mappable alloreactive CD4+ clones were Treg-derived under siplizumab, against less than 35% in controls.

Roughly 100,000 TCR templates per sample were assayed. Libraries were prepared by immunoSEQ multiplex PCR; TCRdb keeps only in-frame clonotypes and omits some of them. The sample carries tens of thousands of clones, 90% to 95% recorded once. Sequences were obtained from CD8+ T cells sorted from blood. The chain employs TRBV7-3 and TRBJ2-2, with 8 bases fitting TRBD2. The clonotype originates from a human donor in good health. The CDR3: CASSPYGGATGELFF. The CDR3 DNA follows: TGTGCCAGCAGCCCTTACGGGGGGGCCACCGGGGAGCTGTTTTTT.